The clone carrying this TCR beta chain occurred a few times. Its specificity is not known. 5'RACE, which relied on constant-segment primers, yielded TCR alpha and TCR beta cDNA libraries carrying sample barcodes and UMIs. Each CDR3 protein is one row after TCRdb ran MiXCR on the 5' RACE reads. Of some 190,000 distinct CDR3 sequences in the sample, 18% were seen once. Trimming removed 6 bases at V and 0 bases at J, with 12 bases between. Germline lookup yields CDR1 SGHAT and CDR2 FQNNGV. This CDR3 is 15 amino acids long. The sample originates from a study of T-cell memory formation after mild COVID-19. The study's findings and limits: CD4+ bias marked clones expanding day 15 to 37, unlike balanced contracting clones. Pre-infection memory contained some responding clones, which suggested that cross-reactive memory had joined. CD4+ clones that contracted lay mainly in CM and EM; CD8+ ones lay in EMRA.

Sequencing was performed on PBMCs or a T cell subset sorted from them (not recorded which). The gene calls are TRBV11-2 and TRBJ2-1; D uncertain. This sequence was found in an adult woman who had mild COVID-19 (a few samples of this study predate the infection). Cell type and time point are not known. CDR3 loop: CASRPGERSYNEQFF. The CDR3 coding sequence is TGTGCCAGCAGGCCCGGTGAACGCTCCTACAATGAGCAGTTCTTC.